There are a few counts of the clone carrying this T cell receptor beta chain. The sample carries other DNA sequences with the same CDR3. This sample was included in a study of OX40 agonist ivuxolimab in advanced cancers. Using immunoSEQ multiplex PCR, the repertoire was profiled, and TCRdb retains in-frame clones only, with some absent. Altogether approximately 42,000 clones are present, over 75% being singletons, with the ten largest covering about 17%. The germline V and J ends were trimmed by 0 bases and 3 bases, with 3 bases remaining between them. CDR1 SGHNT and CDR2 YYREEE come from the germline V gene (reference sequence). The CDR3 runs to 12 residues.

Material: CD4+ or CD8+ T cells sorted from blood, obtained in a trial of the OX40 agonist ivuxolimab. The source of this sequence is an adult with an advanced solid tumor such as melanoma, head and neck, liver or kidney cancer. The chain uses TRBV5-4 and TRBJ1-1; D not certain. The CDR3 DNA is TGTGCCAGCAGCTTGGGGGACACTGAAGCTTTCTTT. Its translation: CASSLGDTEAFF.